What follows is one T cell receptor beta chain and its context. This entry belongs to a study of shared clonotypes between healthy human individuals. The CDR3 is 15 amino acids. V was clipped by 3 bases and J by 1 base, with 13 bases between them. Germline assignment: CDR1 GTSNPN and CDR2 SVGIG (reference sequence). CD45RA+ naive and CD45RA-negative memory subsets were separated from CD4+ cells. Assay used: immunoSEQ multiplex PCR; TCRdb lists only in-frame clones, some missing. Of about 2,500,000 clones in the sample, approximately 90% were seen once. The chain carries TRBV30 and TRBJ2-1; tentatively, D is TRBD1 (6 bases). Sequencing was done on a sample of naive CD4+ T cells sorted from blood. Subset given: CD45RA+ positively selected. The receptor comes from a young man in good health. The CDR3 nucleotides are TGTGCCTGGAGCAAGGGCCAGGGGTCCTACAATGAGCAGTTCTTC. It is translated as CAWSKGQGSYNEQFF.